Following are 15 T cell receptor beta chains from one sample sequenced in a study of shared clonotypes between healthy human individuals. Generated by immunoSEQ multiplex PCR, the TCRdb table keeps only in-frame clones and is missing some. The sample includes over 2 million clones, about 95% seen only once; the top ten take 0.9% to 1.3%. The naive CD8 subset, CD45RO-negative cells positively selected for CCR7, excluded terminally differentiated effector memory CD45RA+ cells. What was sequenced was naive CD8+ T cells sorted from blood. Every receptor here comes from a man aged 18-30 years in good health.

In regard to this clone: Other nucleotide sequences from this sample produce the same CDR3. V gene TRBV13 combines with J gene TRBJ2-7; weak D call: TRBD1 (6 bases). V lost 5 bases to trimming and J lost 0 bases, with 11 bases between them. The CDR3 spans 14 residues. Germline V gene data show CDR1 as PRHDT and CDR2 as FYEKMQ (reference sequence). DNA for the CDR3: TGTGCCAGCAGCCCCGGGACATCCTCCTACGAGCAGTACTTC. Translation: CASSPGTSSYEQYF.

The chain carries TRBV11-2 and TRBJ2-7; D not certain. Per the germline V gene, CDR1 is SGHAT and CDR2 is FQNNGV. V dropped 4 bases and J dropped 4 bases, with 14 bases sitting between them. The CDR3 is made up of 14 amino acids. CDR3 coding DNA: TGTGCCAGCAGCTCCCAGGATATTCCTTACGAGCAGTACTTC. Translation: CASSSQDIPYEQYF.

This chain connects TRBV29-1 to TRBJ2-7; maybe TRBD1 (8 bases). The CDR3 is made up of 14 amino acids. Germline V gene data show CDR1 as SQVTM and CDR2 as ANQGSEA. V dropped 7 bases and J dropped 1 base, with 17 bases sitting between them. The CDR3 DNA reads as TGCAGCGCGGGGGGTGGACAGGGATCCTACGAGCAGTACTTC. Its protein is CSAGGGQGSYEQYF.

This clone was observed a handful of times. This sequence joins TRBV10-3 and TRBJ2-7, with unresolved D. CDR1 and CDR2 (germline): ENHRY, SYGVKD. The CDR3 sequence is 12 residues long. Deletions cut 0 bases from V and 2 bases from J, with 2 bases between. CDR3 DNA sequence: TGTGCCATCAGTGAGTCAGCCTACGAGCAGTACTTC. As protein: CAISESAYEQYF.

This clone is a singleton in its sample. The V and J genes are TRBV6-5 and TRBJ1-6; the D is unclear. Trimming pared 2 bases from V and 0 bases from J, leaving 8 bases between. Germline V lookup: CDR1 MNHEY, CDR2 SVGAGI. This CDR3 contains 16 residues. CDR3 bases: TGTGCCAGCAGTTACGGTTCAAGCTCCTATAATTCACCCCTCCACTTT. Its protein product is CASSYGSSSYNSPLHF.

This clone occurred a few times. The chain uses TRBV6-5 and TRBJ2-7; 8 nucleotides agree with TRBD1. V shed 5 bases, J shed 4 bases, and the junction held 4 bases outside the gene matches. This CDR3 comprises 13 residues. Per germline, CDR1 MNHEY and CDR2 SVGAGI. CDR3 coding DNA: TGTGCCAGCAGTCGGACAGGGTCTTACGAGCAGTACTTC. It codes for CASSRTGSYEQYF.

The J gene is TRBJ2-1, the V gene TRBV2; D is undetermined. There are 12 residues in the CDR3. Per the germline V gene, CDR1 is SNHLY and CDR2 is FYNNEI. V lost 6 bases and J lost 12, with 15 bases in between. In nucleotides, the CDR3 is TGTGCCAGCAGCAGACCCTCTGATGTGCAGTTCTTC. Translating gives CASSRPSDVQFF.

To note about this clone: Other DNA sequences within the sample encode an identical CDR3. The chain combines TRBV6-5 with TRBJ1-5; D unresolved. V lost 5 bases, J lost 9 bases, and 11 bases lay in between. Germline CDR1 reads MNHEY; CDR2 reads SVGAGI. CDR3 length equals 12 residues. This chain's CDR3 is CASSKPVGPQHF. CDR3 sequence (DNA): TGTGCCAGCAGTAAGCCGGTAGGGCCCCAGCATTTT.

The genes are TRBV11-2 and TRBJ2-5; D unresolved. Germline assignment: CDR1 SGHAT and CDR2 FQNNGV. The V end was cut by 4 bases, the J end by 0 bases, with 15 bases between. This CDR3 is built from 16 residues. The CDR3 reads CASSSRLDEYQETQYF. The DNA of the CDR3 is TGTGCCAGCAGCTCCCGTCTCGACGAGTACCAAGAGACCCAGTACTTC.

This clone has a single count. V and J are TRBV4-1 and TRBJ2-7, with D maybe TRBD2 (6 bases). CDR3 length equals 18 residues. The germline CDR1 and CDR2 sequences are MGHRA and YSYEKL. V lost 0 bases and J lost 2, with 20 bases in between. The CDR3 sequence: CASSQEPPGSEVTYEQYF. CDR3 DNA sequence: TGCGCCAGCAGCCAAGAGCCCCCCGGGAGTGAGGTTACCTACGAGCAGTACTTC.

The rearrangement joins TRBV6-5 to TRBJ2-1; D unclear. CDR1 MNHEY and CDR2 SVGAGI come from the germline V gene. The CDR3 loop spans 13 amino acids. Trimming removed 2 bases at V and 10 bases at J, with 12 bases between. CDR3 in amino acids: CASSYMAGTEQFF. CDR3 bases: TGTGCCAGCAGTTACATGGCCGGTACCGAGCAGTTCTTC.

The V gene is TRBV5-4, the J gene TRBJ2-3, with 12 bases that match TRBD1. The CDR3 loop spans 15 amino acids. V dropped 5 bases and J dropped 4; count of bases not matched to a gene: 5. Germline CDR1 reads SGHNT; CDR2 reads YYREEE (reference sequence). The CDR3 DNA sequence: TGTGCCAGCAGGCCCGGGACAGGGGGCGCAGATACGCAGTATTTT. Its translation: CASRPGTGGADTQYF.

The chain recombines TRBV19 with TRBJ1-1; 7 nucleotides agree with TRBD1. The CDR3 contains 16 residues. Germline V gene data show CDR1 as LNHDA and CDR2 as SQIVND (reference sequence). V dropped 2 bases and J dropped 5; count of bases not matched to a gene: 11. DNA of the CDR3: TGTGCCAGTAGTATATCCCCCGGGCAGGGGGAGACTGAAGCTTTCTTT. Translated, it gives CASSISPGQGETEAFF.

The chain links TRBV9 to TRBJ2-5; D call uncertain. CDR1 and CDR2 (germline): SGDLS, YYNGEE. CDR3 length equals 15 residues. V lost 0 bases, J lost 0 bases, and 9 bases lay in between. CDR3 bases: TGTGCCAGCAGCGTAGAGGCAGCCTACCAAGAGACCCAGTACTTC. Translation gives CASSVEAAYQETQYF. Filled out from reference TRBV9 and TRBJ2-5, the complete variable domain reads DSGVTQTPKHLITATGQRVTLRCSPRSGDLSVYWYQQSLDQGLQFLIQYYNGEERAKGNILERFSAQQFPDLHSELNLSSLELGDSALYFCASSVEAAYQETQYFGPGTRLLVL.

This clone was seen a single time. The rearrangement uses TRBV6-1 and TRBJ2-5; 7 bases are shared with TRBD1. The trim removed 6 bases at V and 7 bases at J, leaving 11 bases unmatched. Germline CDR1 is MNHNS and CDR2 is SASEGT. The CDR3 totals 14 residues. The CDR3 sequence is CASRDSTGLATQYF. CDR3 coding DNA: TGTGCCAGCAGGGACTCGACAGGGTTGGCGACCCAGTACTTC.